The clone carrying this T cell receptor beta chain is classed as large. Its specificity is not known. This beta chain represents an off-target read in a library built for alpha chains; its size is of limited meaning. The sample originates from a study of spatial heterogeneity in lung cancer. Study-level points and caveats: Tracking of tumor mutation counts was seen in expanded intratumoral alpha and beta TCR counts.

One entry per CDR3 protein, called by TCRdb with MiXCR from the 5' RACE reads. Seen here are about 6,900 distinct CDR3 sequences, approximately 12% observed once, and the top ten hold over 20%. Documented time point: sample taken at primary tumor resection. V lost 2 bases and J lost 5, with 13 bases in between. This CDR3 is built from 14 residues. Germline V lookup: CDR1 MNHEY, CDR2 SMNVEV (reference sequence). The V and J genes are TRBV27 and TRBJ2-7; D remains unclear. Sequences were derived from lung tumor tissue, sampled at surgery. The sequence derives from a male donor with early-stage non-small cell lung cancer. The CDR3 DNA reads TGTGCCAGCAGTTTAGGAGCCCCACTAAACGAGCAGTACTTC. This encodes CASSLGAPLNEQYF.